These 31 T cell receptor beta chains originate from one sample sequenced in a study of brain T cells in children with intractable seizures. Measured with immunoSEQ multiplex PCR; TCRdb has only the in-frame clones, and not every one. Seen here are roughly 120,000 clones, roughly 92% observed once, and the top ten hold 3.8%. Specimen: peripheral blood, collected at surgery. Every receptor here comes from a boy in the first two years of life with hemimegalencephaly and intractable seizures.

This chain connects TRBV6-5 to TRBJ2-7; maybe TRBD2 (5 bases). Trimming stripped 7 bases from V and 4 bases from J, with 14 bases between. The germline gives CDR1 MNHEY, CDR2 SVGAGI. The CDR3 spans 13 residues. The CDR3, as DNA: TGTGCCAGCAATCTAGCTGGGTTTTACGAGCAGTACTTC. Translation gives CASNLAGFYEQYF.

The genes are TRBV27 and TRBJ2-7, with 13 bases that match TRBD2. The trim removed 5 bases at V and 1 base at J, leaving 8 bases unmatched. This CDR3 contains 17 residues. Germline V CDR1 and CDR2: MNHEY, SMNVEV (reference sequence). The CDR3 here is CASSPRLAGGLSYEQYF. CDR3 bases: TGTGCCAGCAGTCCCAGACTAGCGGGAGGCCTATCCTACGAGCAGTACTTC.

V is TRBV4-2 and J is TRBJ2-7, with 8 bases that match TRBD2. Trimming cost V 8 bases and J 3 bases; bases outside gene matches: 15. In germline, CDR1 is LGHNA, CDR2 YNFKEQ. This CDR3 has 16 amino acids. Here the CDR3 DNA reads TGTGCCAGCTCTAACAGGCCGGGAGGGCCCGGCTACGAGCAGTACTTC. This encodes CASSNRPGGPGYEQYF.

This clone was observed once. The genes are TRBV27 and TRBJ1-5, with TRBD1 matching over 7 bases. Germline values: CDR1 MNHEY, CDR2 SMNVEV (reference sequence). V shed 5 bases and J 7 bases; nucleotides not matched to a gene: 5. The CDR3 is made up of 13 amino acids. CDR3 sequence: CASSLQGSQPQHF. The DNA of the CDR3 is TGTGCCAGCAGTCTACAGGGGTCCCAGCCCCAGCATTTT.

The chain recombines TRBV24-1 with TRBJ2-5; the D is unclear. The CDR3 extends over 16 amino acids. CDR1 and CDR2 (germline): KGHDR, SFDVKD. Trimming took off 2 bases at V and 4 bases at J, with 16 bases between the two ends. The CDR3 DNA follows: TGTGCCACCAGTGATTCCCTTAGGGCCTTCGGAGAGACCCAGTACTTC. Its protein is CATSDSLRAFGETQYF.

V and J are TRBV29-1 and TRBJ1-1; 7 bases map to TRBD1. Germline V CDR1 and CDR2: SQVTM, ANQGSEA. J was trimmed by 1 base and V by 6 bases; bases with no gene match: 5. CDR3 length: 13 residues. DNA of the CDR3: TGCAGCGTCCAGACAGGGTGGAACACTGAAGCTTTCTTT. Its protein is CSVQTGWNTEAFF.

The chain joins TRBV4-3 to TRBJ2-3; D not resolved. Deletions cut 1 base from V and 2 bases from J, with 7 bases between. The CDR3 is made up of 14 amino acids. CDR1 is LGHNA and CDR2 is YSLEER in the germline V gene. CDR3 nucleotide sequence: TGCGCCAGCAGCCAAGCTTTGGACACAGATACGCAGTATTTT. Residues: CASSQALDTDTQYF.

The chain has TRBV2 and TRBJ1-2, with unresolved D. Germline CDR1 and CDR2: SNHLY and FYNNEI. The CDR3 sequence is 15 residues long. V gave up 6 bases and J gave up 3 bases, with 17 bases separating them. The CDR3 sequence is CASSPVTLPDYGYTF. The CDR3, as DNA: TGTGCCAGCAGCCCCGTAACCCTCCCGGACTATGGCTACACCTTC.

This chain uses TRBV28 with TRBJ1-5; TRBD1 might be the D (5 bases). CDR3 length equals 13 residues. Trimming stripped 1 base from V and 5 bases from J, with 6 bases between. CDR1 and CDR2 from the germline V gene are MDHEN and SYDVKM. The CDR3 loop reads CASSLYRHQPQHF. The CDR3 nucleotides are TGTGCCAGCAGTTTATACAGGCATCAGCCCCAGCATTTT.

The chain recombines TRBV7-3 with TRBJ2-3; 8 bases match TRBD2. The CDR3 has 14 residues. The germline V gene has CDR1 SGHTA and CDR2 FQGTGA. The V and J ends lost 5 bases and 8 bases, in that order; junction bases with no gene match: 9. CDR3 sequence reads: CASSQGLGSVTQYF. Written as DNA, the CDR3 is TGTGCCAGCAGCCAGGGACTAGGTAGCGTTACGCAGTATTTT.

This clone turned up a few times. CDR3 sequence: CASSPGPSNRGYEQYF. The CDR3 nucleotides are TGCGCCAGCAGCCCCGGCCCTTCAAACAGGGGCTACGAGCAGTACTTC. The V gene is TRBV4-3, the J gene TRBJ2-7; TRBD1 aligns across 7 bases. V trimming: 4 bases; J trimming: 3 bases; junction bases outside the gene matches: 12. This CDR3 has 16 residues. Per germline, CDR1 LGHNA and CDR2 YSLEER.

The chain employs TRBV20-1 and TRBJ1-2; D ambiguous. The CDR3 is 11 residues long. Trimming removed 6 bases at V and 6 bases at J, with 11 bases between. Germline values: CDR1 DFQATT, CDR2 SNEGSKA (reference sequence). The CDR3 nucleotides read TGCAGTGCCCGGCTTGGGGATGGCTACACCTTC. Translated: CSARLGDGYTF.

This clone was seen a single time. V and J are TRBV28 and TRBJ1-3, with D hard to call. V was cut by 6 bases and J by 0 bases, with 9 bases left in between. Germline V lookup: CDR1 MDHEN, CDR2 SYDVKM. The CDR3 has 14 amino acids. CDR3 in amino acids: CASSPTVSGNTIYF. The CDR3, as DNA: TGTGCCAGCAGCCCGACCGTCTCTGGAAACACCATATATTTT.

This chain joins TRBV7-3 and TRBJ2-2; the D gene is possibly TRBD2 (6 bases). The V gene's germline CDR1 is SGHTA and CDR2 FQGTGA. The CDR3 totals 17 residues. V shed 0 bases and J shed 0 bases, with 11 bases lying between them. For the CDR3, the DNA is TGTGCCAGCAGCTTAACCCGGGCTAGCGCGAACACCGGGGAGCTGTTTTTT. Its protein product is CASSLTRASANTGELFF. Full variable domain (remainder filled in from reference TRBV7-3 and TRBJ2-2): GAGVSQTPSNKVTEKGKYVELRCDPISGHTALYWYRQSLGQGPEFLIYFQGTGAADDSGLPNDRFFAVRPEGSVSTLKIQRTERGDSAVYLCASSLTRASANTGELFFGEGSRLTVL.

This sequence joins TRBV28 and TRBJ1-1; 7 nucleotides match TRBD1. Germline V lookup: CDR1 MDHEN, CDR2 SYDVKM. The J segment lost 3 bases and the V segment lost 6 bases, leaving 7 bases of the junction unmatched. The CDR3 totals 14 residues. For the CDR3, the DNA is TGTGCCAGCAGACACGAGGGGGCGCACACTGAAGCTTTCTTT. This gives the protein CASRHEGAHTEAFF.

The chain combines TRBV29-1 with TRBJ2-7; 8 positions agree with TRBD2. Germline V gives CDR1 SQVTM, CDR2 ANQGSEA. The trim removed 4 bases at V and 2 bases at J, leaving 4 bases unmatched. This CDR3 contains 13 residues. The CDR3 DNA reads TGCAGCGTTGGGCTAGCGGGTCCCTACGAGCAGTACTTC. Translated, it gives CSVGLAGPYEQYF.

V is TRBV7-3 and J is TRBJ2-1; D possibly corresponds to TRBD2 (6 bases). Germline V gene sequence: CDR1 SGHTA, CDR2 FQGTGA. There are 15 residues in the CDR3. V lost 5 bases and J lost 3, with 14 bases in between. CDR3 sequence reads: CASSGGTAYYNEQFF. In nucleotides, the CDR3 is TGTGCCAGCAGCGGGGGGACTGCCTACTACAATGAGCAGTTCTTC. Full variable domain (remainder filled in from reference TRBV7-3 and TRBJ2-1): GAGVSQTPSNKVTEKGKYVELRCDPISGHTALYWYRQSLGQGPEFLIYFQGTGAADDSGLPNDRFFAVRPEGSVSTLKIQRTERGDSAVYLCASSGGTAYYNEQFFGPGTRLTVL.

The chain employs TRBV6-5 and TRBJ1-5; D is uncertain. The V and J ends lost 4 bases and 0 bases respectively, with 13 bases between them. This CDR3 is built from 16 residues. Germline values: CDR1 MNHEY, CDR2 SVGAGI. CDR3 loop: CASSSHGVDSNQPQHF. The CDR3 nucleotides are TGTGCCAGCAGTTCCCATGGGGTCGATAGCAATCAGCCCCAGCATTTT.

The chain recombines TRBV28 with TRBJ1-1; 10 bases match TRBD1. Unmatched junction bases numbered 8, after V lost 5 bases and J lost 11 bases. This CDR3 region has 13 residues. In germline, CDR1 is MDHEN, CDR2 SYDVKM. CDR3 sequence: CASSRTGGGLAFF. Here the CDR3 DNA reads TGTGCCAGCAGTCGGACAGGGGGAGGATTGGCTTTCTTT.

The rearrangement uses TRBV23-1 and TRBJ2-7; 8 nucleotides align to TRBD2. TRBV23-1 is filed as an ORF, its function uncertain. The CDR3 extends over 12 amino acids. CDR3 sequence (DNA): TGCGCTAGCGGGACGAGCTCCTACGAGCAGTACTTC. Translation: CASGTSSYEQYF.

The rearrangement uses TRBV5-8 and TRBJ1-2; D is uncertain. This CDR3 is built from 19 residues. Trimming shortened V by 1 base and J by 5 bases, and 27 bases separated the two germline ends. Germline V lookup: CDR1 SGHTS, CDR2 YDEGEE. The CDR3, as DNA: TGTGCCAGCAGCTTGTTTGCGGCTATCCCGGACCGTCTTACTTATGGCTACACCTTC. This codes for CASSLFAAIPDRLTYGYTF.

The chain links TRBV5-1 to TRBJ2-1, with a weak D call TRBD2 (5 bases). V lost 5 bases and J 0 bases, leaving 15 bases between the germline ends. The CDR3 runs to 16 residues. CDR1 and CDR2 from the germline V gene are SGHRS and YFSETQ. The CDR3 spells CASRETKKPSYNEQFF. Written as DNA, the CDR3 is TGCGCCAGCAGAGAGACTAAGAAACCCTCCTACAATGAGCAGTTCTTC.

The table lists this clone with a count of one. V gene TRBV11-3 combines with J gene TRBJ2-5, with D tentatively TRBD2 (7 bases). The germline gives CDR1 SGHNT, CDR2 YENEEA. The CDR3 length is 14 residues. Trimming took off 3 bases at V and 4 bases at J, with 12 bases between the two ends. Here the CDR3 reads CASSFQGRGETQYF. In nucleotides, the CDR3 is TGTGCCAGCAGCTTCCAGGGGAGGGGAGAGACCCAGTACTTC.

This chain joins TRBV5-1 and TRBJ1-1; possible D gene TRBD1, 5 bases. Germline loops: CDR1 SGHRS, CDR2 YFSETQ. V dropped 5 bases and J dropped 3 bases, with 11 bases sitting between them. The CDR3 spans 13 residues. The CDR3 sequence is CASRRGWDTEAFF. The CDR3 coding sequence is TGCGCCAGCAGGAGGGGTTGGGACACTGAAGCTTTCTTT.

The chain has TRBV27 and TRBJ2-1; D may be TRBD2 (6 bases). From germline, CDR1 is MNHEY and CDR2 SMNVEV (reference sequence). The CDR3 extends over 16 amino acids. The V gene lost 5 bases and the J gene lost 3 bases, with 17 bases spanning the gap. DNA for the CDR3: TGTGCCAGCAGTCTCGGGGGTGGCTGGAGCTACAATGAGCAGTTCTTC. It translates to CASSLGGGWSYNEQFF.

The chain carries TRBV7-2 and TRBJ2-7; 9 bases are a match to TRBD2. Germline lookup yields CDR1 SGHTA and CDR2 FQGNSA. CDR3 length: 16 residues. V shed 3 bases, J shed 4 bases, and the junction held 10 bases outside the gene matches. The CDR3 sequence: CASSFYVTGLAYEQYF. CDR3 in DNA: TGTGCCAGCAGCTTTTACGTGACGGGACTAGCTTACGAGCAGTACTTC.

CDR3 sequence reads: CASSYRSIRGQPPTF. CDR3 nucleotide sequence: TGTGCCAGCAGTTACCGATCGATTAGGGGACAGCCGCCCACCTTC. V and J are TRBV6-5 and TRBJ1-2, with 7 bases identical to TRBD1. The CDR3 is 15 residues long. The germline CDR1 and CDR2 sequences are MNHEY and SVGAGI. The ends lost 2 bases at V and 13 bases at J; junction bases unmatched: 16.

This chain connects TRBV4-3 to TRBJ2-7; D not certain. Trimming pared 1 base from V and 2 bases from J, leaving 12 bases between. The CDR3 totals 15 residues. CDR1 and CDR2 (germline): LGHNA, YSLEER. As DNA, the CDR3 is TGCGCCAGCAGCCAAGGGTCACTGCCGACCTACGAGCAGTACTTC. Its protein is CASSQGSLPTYEQYF.

This clone was recorded a few times. V usage is TRBV4-2 and J usage is TRBJ1-5; the match to TRBD1 covers 9 bases. The CDR3 spans 15 residues. The junction had 4 bases not matched to a gene; V was cut back by 3 bases and J by 4 bases. Germline V gene lookup returns CDR1 LGHNA and CDR2 YNFKEQ. This CDR3 reads CASSQGTGLNQPQHF. CDR3 DNA sequence: TGTGCCAGCAGCCAGGGGACAGGGTTGAATCAGCCCCAGCATTTT.

The chain joins TRBV29-1 to TRBJ2-7; D is uncertain. CDR3 size: 13 residues. The V and J ends lost 2 bases and 3 bases respectively, with 11 bases between them. Germline loops: CDR1 SQVTM, CDR2 ANQGSEA. The CDR3 sequence: CSVEFGSSYEQYF. CDR3 sequence (DNA): TGCAGCGTTGAATTCGGGTCGAGCTACGAGCAGTACTTC.

The rearrangement links TRBV10-3 to TRBJ2-2; TRBD1 might be the D (6 bases). The CDR3 covers 16 residues. V gave up 5 bases and J gave up 3 bases, with 16 bases separating them. Germline V gene lookup returns CDR1 ENHRY and CDR2 SYGVKD. The DNA for the CDR3 is TGTGCCATCAGTCCTCTTGACAGGCTGCACACCGGGGAGCTGTTTTTT. It translates to CAISPLDRLHTGELFF.